Listed below are T cell receptor beta chains from one sample, sequenced in a study of response to subunit inactivated influenza vaccine. TCRdb called the RT-PCR reads again in MiXCR, with one record for every CDR3 protein. This repertoire shows just over 300,000 distinct CDR3 sequences, 21% found once; its top ten account for about 9.4%. Sequencing used PBMCs from blood, obtained roughly 20 months after vaccination. Receptor source: a man in his fifties or sixties who received an inactivated influenza vaccine. Each CDR3 is given with its conserved first and last residue. A D gene is named only where the DNA matches it firmly. The size of a clone is reported for some rows only, either as once, few or many, or as a class for expanded clones.

>TRBV2|TRBJ1-4|-|-|14
CASRETDANEKLFF
TGTGCCAGCAGGGAGACAGATGCTAATGAAAAACTGTTTTTT
>TRBV6-2/TRBV6-3|TRBJ2-2|-|-|18
CASSYSRAGWVPTGELFF
TGTGCCAGCAGTTACTCGAGGGCAGGTTGGGTCCCCACCGGGGAGCTGTTTTTT
>TRBV20-1|TRBJ2-7|-|-|14
CSARNLQGGNEQYF
TGCAGTGCTAGGAACCTACAGGGGGGGAACGAGCAGTACTTC
>TRBV12-3/TRBV12-4|TRBJ1-3|-|-|16
CASSFSSGLGGNTIYF
TGTGCCAGCAGTTTCTCCTCGGGGCTCGGTGGAAACACCATATATTTT
>TRBV7-2|TRBJ2-2|few|TRBD1|16
CASSPRGGPNTGELFF
TGTGCCAGCAGCCCTCGAGGGGGCCCGAACACCGGGGAGCTGTTTTTT
>TRBV20-1|TRBJ2-1|few|TRBD2|15
CSARPLAEGYNEQFF
TGCAGTGCTAGACCCCTAGCGGAGGGATACAATGAGCAGTTCTTC
>TRBV20-1|TRBJ2-2|few|TRBD2|16
CSARPTSGGASGELFF
TGCAGTGCTAGACCGACTAGCGGGGGGGCCTCCGGGGAGCTGTTTTTT
>TRBV7-6|TRBJ1-5|few|-|15
CASSLAPDRPIPQHF
TGTGCCAGCAGCTTAGCGCCGGACAGACCTATCCCCCAGCATTTT
>TRBV7-2|TRBJ1-5|many|-|14
CASSFWGRNQPQHF
TGTGCCAGCAGCTTTTGGGGTCGCAATCAGCCCCAGCATTTT
>TRBV18|TRBJ2-3|-|-|16
CASSPPRFGYTDTQYF
TGTGCCAGCTCACCACCGAGGTTTGGCTACACAGATACGCAGTATTTT
>TRBV12-3/TRBV12-4|TRBJ2-3|many|TRBD2|14
CASSPGRRGGTQYF
TGTGCCAGCAGTCCGGGACGCCGCGGGGGTACGCAGTATTTT
>TRBV29-1|TRBJ2-1|few|-|15
CSVARGQGTYNEQFF
TGCAGCGTCGCCCGCGGTCAGGGGACCTACAATGAGCAGTTCTTC
>TRBV9|TRBJ1-1|-|-|15
CASSVDGLGYTEAFF
TGTGCCAGCAGCGTAGATGGACTGGGTTACACTGAAGCTTTCTTT
>TRBV6-5|TRBJ1-2|few|-|14
CASSYLGAPDGYTF
TGTGCCAGCAGTTATCTTGGGGCGCCCGATGGCTACACCTTC
>TRBV27|TRBJ2-1|-|-|13
CASSRWDYNEQFF
TGTGCCAGCAGTCGATGGGACTACAATGAGCAGTTCTTC
>TRBV20-1|TRBJ2-3|-|TRBD2|17
CSATGLAEYSSTDTQYF
TGCAGTGCTACAGGACTAGCGGAGTATTCTAGCACAGATACGCAGTATTTT
>TRBV5-1|TRBJ1-3|-|TRBD1|18
CASSPDRGPPSSGNTIYF
TGCGCCAGCAGCCCGGACAGGGGTCCACCCAGCTCTGGAAACACCATATATTTT
>TRBV29-1|TRBJ2-5|-|-|12
CSVDGLQETKYF
TGCAGCGTTGATGGGCTACAAGAGACCAAGTACTTC
>TRBV20-1|TRBJ1-2|-|-|15
CSARIFLGASYGYTF
TGCAGTGCTAGAATCTTCCTCGGGGCCTCCTATGGCTACACCTTC
>TRBV6-5|TRBJ2-2|few|-|15
CASSYSMKGSGELFF
TGTGCCAGCAGTTACTCGATGAAGGGGAGCGGGGAGCTGTTTTTT
>TRBV20-1|TRBJ1-6|-|-|16
CSARFGGSSYNSPLHF
TGCAGTGCTAGATTCGGGGGGAGCTCCTATAATTCACCCCTCCACTTT
>TRBV24-1|TRBJ1-1|few|-|15
CATSESGVGNTEAFF
TGTGCCACCAGTGAATCAGGGGTAGGGAACACTGAAGCTTTCTTT
>TRBV20-1|TRBJ2-7|few|TRBD2|14
CSARGLAASYEQYF
TGCAGTGCTAGGGGACTAGCGGCCTCCTACGAGCAGTACTTC
>TRBV12-3/TRBV12-4|TRBJ1-5|few|-|16
CASSLEALYSNQPQHF
TGTGCCAGCAGTTTAGAGGCCCTTTATAGCAATCAGCCCCAGCATTTT
>TRBV7-8|TRBJ2-7|-|TRBD2|14
CASSFRTSGDEQYF
TGTGCCAGCAGCTTCCGGACTAGCGGAGACGAGCAGTACTTC
>TRBV6-6|TRBJ1-5|-|TRBD1|13
CASSTPGTGVAHF
TGTGCCAGCAGTACCCCCGGGACAGGGGTTGCGCATTTT
>TRBV11-1|TRBJ2-1|few|TRBD2|13
CASSLTGGNEQFF
TGTGCCAGCAGCTTGACGGGAGGGAATGAGCAGTTCTTC
>TRBV11-3|TRBJ1-1|few|-|13
CASSRLPNTEAFF
TGTGCCAGCAGCCGCCTTCCGAACACTGAAGCTTTCTTT
>TRBV7-9|TRBJ1-6|-|TRBD1|15
CASSRPTGRDSPLHF
TGTGCCAGCAGCCGACCGACAGGGCGCGATTCACCCCTCCACTTT
>TRBV14|TRBJ1-3|-|-|16
CASSREGPRTGNTIYF
TGTGCCAGCAGCCGGGAGGGACCCCGGACCGGAAACACCATATATTTT
>TRBV12-5|TRBJ2-5|few|-|13
CASGLGGGETQYF
TGTGCTAGTGGTTTGGGTGGAGGGGAGACCCAGTACTTC
>TRBV20-1|TRBJ2-7|few|-|16
CSARAKGTSTGYEQYF
TGCAGTGCTAGGGCAAAAGGGACCTCAACGGGGTACGAGCAGTACTTC
>TRBV28|TRBJ2-5|few|TRBD1|15
CASSSGTGVRETQYF
TGTGCCAGCAGTTCTGGGACAGGGGTCAGGGAGACCCAGTACTTC
>TRBV6-1|TRBJ1-2|few|TRBD1|13
CASRSTGNYGYTF
TGTGCCAGCAGATCGACAGGGAACTATGGCTACACCTTC
>TRBV5-1|TRBJ2-2|-|-|13
CASHDANTGELFF
TGCGCCAGCCACGACGCTAACACCGGGGAGCTGTTTTTT
>TRBV11-2|TRBJ1-3|few|-|13
CASSSVVGNTIYF
TGTGCCAGCAGCTCTGTGGTCGGAAACACCATATATTTT
>TRBV5-1|TRBJ2-7|once|-|15
CASSLNAGTSYEQYF
TGCGCCAGCAGCTTGAACGCAGGGACCTCCTACGAGCAGTACTTC
>TRBV4-3|TRBJ1-2|many|-|15
CASSQDGLANYGYTF
TGCGCCAGCAGCCAAGATGGCCTTGCTAACTATGGCTACACCTTC
>TRBV7-2|TRBJ1-3|many|TRBD1|16
CASSLAGTGTGNTIYF
TGTGCCAGCAGCTTAGCGGGGACAGGGACTGGAAACACCATATATTTT
>TRBV7-2|TRBJ2-7|few|-|15
CASSRPGSGVHEQYF
TGTGCCAGCAGCCGCCCTGGTTCGGGAGTACACGAGCAGTACTTC
>TRBV4-3|TRBJ1-4|few|-|15
CASSQRVGTNEKLFF
TGCGCCAGCAGCCAGCGTGTAGGAACTAATGAAAAACTGTTTTTT
>TRBV7-2|TRBJ2-7|-|TRBD1|17
CASSLAIWDRDSYEQYF
TGTGCCAGCAGCTTAGCTATATGGGACAGGGACTCCTACGAGCAGTACTTC
>TRBV11-1|TRBJ1-6|few|TRBD1|18
CASSHNLDRGRVNSPLHF
TGTGCCAGCAGCCATAATCTGGACAGGGGGCGAGTTAATTCACCCCTCCACTTT
>TRBV20-1|TRBJ2-1|few|-|17
CSARDRLGRSSYNEQFF
TGCAGTGCTAGAGATAGGCTAGGGCGGAGCTCCTACAATGAGCAGTTCTTC
>TRBV12-3/TRBV12-4|TRBJ2-7|few|-|13
CASSFGQGLEQYF
TGTGCCAGCAGTTTCGGGCAGGGGCTCGAGCAGTACTTC
>TRBV12-3/TRBV12-4|TRBJ2-1|many|TRBD2|15
CASSLGLAGYNEQFF
TGTGCCAGCAGTTTAGGGCTAGCGGGGTACAATGAGCAGTTCTTC
>TRBV20-1|TRBJ2-2|-|TRBD2|17
CSASRLAGSTMAGELFF
TGCAGTGCTAGCCGACTAGCGGGTTCCACCATGGCCGGGGAGCTGTTTTTT
>TRBV4-1|TRBJ2-2|-|-|15
CASSQEAGLTGELFF
TGCGCCAGCAGCCAAGAAGCAGGCCTGACCGGGGAGCTGTTTTTT
>TRBV6-1|TRBJ2-1|-|TRBD1|15
CASMNRGFTYNEQFF
TGTGCCAGCATGAACAGGGGATTCACCTACAATGAGCAGTTCTTC
>TRBV6-2/TRBV6-3|TRBJ1-1|-|-|14
CASSLSSTVPEAFF
TGTGCCAGCAGTCTATCATCGACGGTACCTGAAGCTTTCTTT
>TRBV11-2|TRBJ1-2|few|TRBD1|14
CASSFRGPNYGYTF
TGTGCCAGCAGCTTTAGGGGGCCTAACTATGGCTACACCTTC
>TRBV10-3|TRBJ1-2|few|TRBD1|13
CAISLTGGGGYTF
TGTGCCATCAGCCTGACAGGGGGGGGTGGCTACACCTTC
>TRBV29-1|TRBJ2-5|-|-|14
CSVARGAQQETQYF
TGCAGCGTTGCACGGGGAGCTCAACAAGAGACCCAGTACTTC
>TRBV20-1|TRBJ2-7|-|-|13
CSARIGEDYEQYF
TGCAGTGCTAGAATAGGCGAGGATTACGAGCAGTACTTC
>TRBV7-9|TRBJ1-1|-|TRBD1|12
CASSWTGSKAFF
TGTGCCAGCAGCTGGACAGGGAGCAAAGCTTTCTTT
>TRBV4-1|TRBJ1-4|-|-|14
CASSRVLEGEKLFF
TGCGCCAGCAGCCGGGTCTTAGAAGGGGAAAAACTGTTTTTT
>TRBV4-3|TRBJ2-3|-|TRBD2|18
CASSQVYGSGGERDAQYF
TGCGCCAGCAGCCAAGTTTATGGTAGCGGGGGGGAAAGAGATGCGCAGTATTTT
>TRBV27|TRBJ1-5|once|-|17
CASSLFGGQNSNQPQHF
TGTGCCAGCAGTTTATTTGGAGGGCAGAATAGCAATCAGCCCCAGCATTTT
>TRBV6-1|TRBJ1-2|-|-|11
CATDRDYGYTF
TGTGCCACCGACAGAGACTATGGCTACACCTTC
>TRBV12-3/TRBV12-4|TRBJ1-6|-|-|14
CASSFIGPNSPLHF
TGTGCCAGCAGTTTTATCGGACCTAATTCACCCCTCCACTTT